This T cell receptor beta chain derives from a study of beta chain features in type 1 diabetes. Study-wide background: Age, gender and cell yields were similar between patients and healthy donors.

Whole-study results and caveats: Among patients with Type 1 diabetes, TCRB CDR3s were moderately but significantly shorter in every one of the four CD4+ subsets. Overrepresentation of cells with high TCR expression could result from cDNA sequencing.

About this clone itself: Its cognate antigen is unknown.

Sorting with CD45RO/CCR7/CD25/CD127/CD95/CD27 yielded naive, central memory, regulatory and stem-like memory CD4+ cells. What was sequenced were expressed TCRB transcripts, since all of the isolated RNA had been reverse transcribed. Sequenced naive, central memory and regulatory T cell samples produced an average of roughly 3.5 million reads. Assay: immunoSEQ multiplex PCR; the TCRdb copy retains only in-frame clones and omits some. This table has around 56,000 clones, about 50% appearing once. This CDR3 spans 14 amino acids. The V gene's germline CDR1 is GTSNPN and CDR2 SVGIG (reference sequence). Deletions cut 0 bases from V and 5 bases from J, with 11 bases between.

The receptor's source is a woman aged 40 to 55 with type 1 diabetes. The sequenced material came from Tregs from blood. The chain links TRBV30 to TRBJ2-1; maybe TRBD1 (5 bases). The CDR3 reads CAWSVGASHNEQFF. In nucleotides, the CDR3 is TGTGCCTGGAGTGTAGGGGCCTCGCACAATGAGCAGTTCTTC.